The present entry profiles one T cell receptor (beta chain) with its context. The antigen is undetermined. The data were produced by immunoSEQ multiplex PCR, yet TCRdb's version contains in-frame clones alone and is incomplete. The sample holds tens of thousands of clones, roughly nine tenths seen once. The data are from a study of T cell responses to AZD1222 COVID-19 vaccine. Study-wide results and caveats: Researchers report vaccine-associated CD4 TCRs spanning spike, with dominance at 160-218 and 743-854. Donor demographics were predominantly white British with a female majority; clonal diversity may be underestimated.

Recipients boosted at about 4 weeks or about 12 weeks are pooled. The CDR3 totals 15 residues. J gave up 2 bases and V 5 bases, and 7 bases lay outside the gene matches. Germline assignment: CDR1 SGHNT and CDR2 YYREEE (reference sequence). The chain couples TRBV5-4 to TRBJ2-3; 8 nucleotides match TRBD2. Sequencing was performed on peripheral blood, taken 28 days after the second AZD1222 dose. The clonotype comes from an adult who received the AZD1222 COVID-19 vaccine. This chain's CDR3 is CASSYERENTDTQYF. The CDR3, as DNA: TGTGCCAGCAGTTACGAGCGGGAGAACACAGATACGCAGTATTTT.